This T cell receptor beta chain was sequenced for a study of blood T cell repertoires in COVID-19. Assay used: immunoSEQ multiplex PCR; TCRdb lists only in-frame clones, some missing. The data show a few hundred thousand clones, roughly 90% seen once. The CDR3 contains 14 residues. CDR1 is MNHEY, CDR2 SVGEGT, per germline. Trimming stripped 4 bases from V and 6 bases from J, with 15 bases between. This clonotype was obtained from a middle-aged man with acute or convalescent COVID-19. Sequencing was performed on peripheral blood. The genes are TRBV6-2 or TRBV6-3 and TRBJ1-2; D is ambiguous. This chain's CDR3 is CASSLSMRENGYTF. The CDR3 nucleotides are TGTGCCAGCAGTTTGAGTATGAGGGAGAATGGCTACACCTTC.